The 3 T cell receptor beta chains below all came from one sample that was sequenced in a study of cytomegalovirus exposure and HLA in healthy donors. Only in-frame clones appear in the TCRdb table, and some are missing; sequencing was by immunoSEQ multiplex PCR. The sample records about 160,000 clones, roughly 95% being singletons. Source material: PBMCs. These receptor sequences come from a woman aged 18-29 years in good health and CMV-seronegative.

The chain is built from TRBV4-2 and TRBJ1-4; 10 bases map to TRBD1. Per germline, CDR1 LGHNA and CDR2 YNFKEQ. V lost 0 bases and J lost 1; bases outside the gene matches: 2. The CDR3 runs 17 residues. The CDR3 sequence is CASSQDRDRGTNEKLFF. In DNA, the CDR3 is TGTGCCAGCAGCCAAGATCGGGACAGGGGAACTAATGAAAAACTGTTTTTT.

This chain connects TRBV2 to TRBJ1-1; no clear D gene. The V gene lost 3 bases and the J gene lost 4 bases, with 12 bases spanning the gap. Germline V gene data show CDR1 as SNHLY and CDR2 as FYNNEI. This CDR3 contains 14 residues. The CDR3 nucleotides are TGTGCCAGCAGTGACAACTTTGGCGGCACTGAAGCTTTCTTT. Its protein product is CASSDNFGGTEAFF. The whole variable domain, filled in from reference TRBV2 and TRBJ1-1, reads EPEVTQTPSHQVTQMGQEVILRCVPISNHLYFYWYRQILGQKVEFLVSFYNNEISEKSEIFDDQFSVERPDGSNFTLKIRSTKLEDSAMYFCASSDNFGGTEAFFGQGTRLTVV.

The rearrangement joins TRBV11-3 to TRBJ2-1, with 7 bases that match TRBD1. There are 13 residues in the CDR3. Germline V gene data show CDR1 as SGHNT and CDR2 as YENEEA. V shed 3 bases, J shed 10 bases, and the junction held 6 bases outside the gene matches. The CDR3 reads CASSFLGGGEQFF. The CDR3 region has the DNA TGTGCCAGCAGCTTTTTAGGGGGCGGCGAGCAGTTCTTC.